Listed here are 9 T cell receptor beta chains from one sample, sequenced in a study of cytomegalovirus exposure and HLA in healthy donors. The table came from immunoSEQ multiplex PCR; TCRdb's copy has only in-frame clones and leaves some out. The sample yields fewer than 85,000 clones, approximately 96% seen once. The sequenced sample consisted of PBMCs. The receptors were sampled from a woman between 18 and 30 years old in good health and CMV-seronegative.

The chain links TRBV2 to TRBJ1-1; D not resolved. The V end lost 8 bases, the J end lost 8 bases, and 9 bases lay between the germline ends. CDR3 length: 10 residues. Germline values: CDR1 SNHLY, CDR2 FYNNEI. CDR3 sequence: CASLAWEAFF. CDR3 coding DNA: TGTGCCAGCTTGGCCTGGGAAGCTTTCTTT.

The chain employs TRBV7-6 and TRBJ2-7; 8 nucleotides match TRBD1. The CDR3 length is 16 residues. J lost 0 bases, V lost 3 bases, and 7 bases had no gene match. Per germline, CDR1 SGHVS and CDR2 FNYEAQ. CDR3 residues: CASSFAGTGPSYEQYF. The CDR3 region has the DNA TGTGCCAGCAGCTTCGCCGGGACAGGTCCCTCCTACGAGCAGTACTTC.

V gene TRBV10-3 combines with J gene TRBJ2-2, with TRBD2 matching over 12 bases. Germline V CDR1 and CDR2: ENHRY, SYGVKD. The CDR3 is 19 residues long. V lost 4 bases and J lost 0; bases outside the gene matches: 9. CDR3 in amino acids: CAISVTGTSGPTNTGELFF. Here the CDR3 DNA reads TGTGCCATCAGTGTTACCGGGACTAGCGGGCCTACGAACACCGGGGAGCTGTTTTTT.

This clone is a singleton in its sample. The rearrangement uses TRBV6-5 and TRBJ1-1; D gene ambiguous. Trimming shortened V by 5 bases and J by 4 bases, and 14 bases separated the two germline ends. Germline CDR1 MNHEY, CDR2 SVGAGI. This CDR3 is built from 14 residues. CDR3 sequence: CASSTEAGPTEAFF. CDR3 in DNA: TGTGCCAGCAGTACGGAGGCCGGGCCCACTGAAGCTTTCTTT.

The chain has TRBV30 and TRBJ2-5; D gene ambiguous. The V gene lost 0 bases and the J gene lost 3 bases, with 14 bases spanning the gap. The CDR3 runs to 15 residues. Germline CDR1 and CDR2: GTSNPN and SVGIG (reference sequence). CDR3 sequence (DNA): TGTGCCTGGAGTGTCGGCGCTAGTTTAAAAGAGACCCAGTACTTC. This gives the protein CAWSVGASLKETQYF.

The CDR3 reads CASSRGSGEYNEQFF. The DNA for the CDR3 is TGTGCCAGCAGCCGGGGAAGCGGGGAGTACAATGAGCAGTTCTTC. V usage is TRBV9 and J usage is TRBJ2-1; TRBD2 matches at 7 bases. V lost 4 bases and J lost 4; bases outside the gene matches: 8. This CDR3 region has 15 residues. Germline V gene sequence: CDR1 SGDLS, CDR2 YYNGEE.

V gene TRBV28 combines with J gene TRBJ2-7; 12 nucleotides match TRBD2. V trimming: 6 bases; J trimming: 5 bases; junction bases outside the gene matches: 17. The germline CDR1 and CDR2 sequences are MDHEN and SYDVKM. The CDR3 loop spans 18 amino acids. CDR3 sequence: CASRVPSGRARWMDEQYF. DNA for the CDR3: TGTGCCAGCAGAGTTCCTAGCGGGAGGGCGAGGTGGATGGACGAGCAGTACTTC.

The chain uses TRBV4-1 and TRBJ1-5; D is unresolved. The CDR3 loop spans 15 amino acids. Per germline, CDR1 MGHRA and CDR2 YSYEKL. V was pared by 0 bases and J by 1 base, with 7 bases between. The CDR3 DNA reads TGCGCCAGCAGCCAAGATCGGGGAAGCAATCAGCCCCAGCATTTT. It codes for CASSQDRGSNQPQHF.

The V call is TRBV27, the J call TRBJ1-2, with D perhaps TRBD1 (6 bases). Trimming shortened V by 4 bases and J by 2 bases, and 11 bases separated the two germline ends. CDR1 is MNHEY, CDR2 SMNVEV, per germline (reference sequence). This CDR3 is 14 amino acids long. Here the CDR3 reads CASSYLGQNYGYTF. As DNA, the CDR3 is TGTGCCAGCAGTTACCTAGGACAGAACTATGGCTACACCTTC.